Listed below are T cell receptor beta chains from one sample, sequenced in a study of shared clonotypes between healthy human individuals. Sequencing was performed with immunoSEQ multiplex PCR; in TCRdb, only in-frame clones are kept and a portion is missing. The sample contains about 500,000 clones, over 60% of which appear only once. The specimen was PBMCs. All receptors come from a woman between 40 and 50 years old in good health. Some clones in this sample may be carry-over from other donors' samples. The CDR3 runs from the conserved cysteine through the conserved F or W. A D gene is named only where the DNA matches it firmly. Not every row has a clone size; where given, it reads once, few, many or a size class.

clone_size d_call j_call v_call cdr3_length cdr3_nt cdr3_aa
. TRBD1 TRBJ1-5 TRBV28 17 TGTGCCAGCAGTCCGGACAGGGGGTCCTATAGCAATCAGCCCCAGCATTTT CASSPDRGSYSNQPQHF
. TRBD1 TRBJ2-2 TRBV11-1 18 TGTGCCAGCAGCTTAGGTGGGACAGGGGGCTTTAGCACCGGGGAGCTGTTTTTT CASSLGGTGGFSTGELFF
. . TRBJ2-7 TRBV6-5 15 TGTGCCAGCAGTCCTGCCAGGGGCCCCGCTTTCGAGCAGTACTTC CASSPARGPAFEQYF
. TRBD2 TRBJ2-3 TRBV29-1 16 TGCAGCGTTGGGACTAGCGGGAGGGCCGGCGCAGATACGCAGTATTTT CSVGTSGRAGADTQYF
. TRBD2 TRBJ2-7 TRBV5-4 16 TGTGCCAGCAGCTGGGGGACCGGGACTAGCTTTTCCGAGCAGTACTTC CASSWGTGTSFSEQYF
many . TRBJ1-2 TRBV19 15 TGTGCCAGTACCGATCCATACAGAGCTAACTATGGCTACACCTTC CASTDPYRANYGYTF
once . TRBJ1-3 TRBV5-1 14 TGCGCCAGCAGCTTACAGGGATCTGGAAACACCATATATTTT CASSLQGSGNTIYF
. . TRBJ2-5 TRBV29-1 11 TGCAGCGTTGAATCGGTCGGGACCCAGTACTTC CSVESVGTQYF
. . TRBJ2-7 TRBV5-1 14 TGCGCCAGCAGCTTGGCCGGGAGCTCCTACGAGCAGTACTTC CASSLAGSSYEQYF
. . TRBJ2-7 TRBV5-1 14 TGCGCCAGCAGCCGGGACGGAGGACCCTACGAGCAGTACTTC CASSRDGGPYEQYF
. TRBD2 TRBJ2-1 TRBV5-1 16 TGCGCCAGCAGCCCCCCTCTAGCGGGAGGGGGAAATGAGCAGTTCTTC CASSPPLAGGGNEQFF
. TRBD2 TRBJ2-2 TRBV29-1 15 TGCAGCGTTGAAGATCTTAGCGGGAGCTCCGGGGAGCTGTTTTTT CSVEDLSGSSGELFF
. TRBD1 TRBJ1-2 TRBV7-2 15 TGTGCCAGCAGCTCTGGACAGGGAGAGCGAGGGGGCTACACCTTC CASSSGQGERGGYTF
. . TRBJ1-1 TRBV6-5 15 TGTGCCAGCAGTCCGGGCCGGGAGATGAACACTGAAGCTTTCTTT CASSPGREMNTEAFF
. . TRBJ1-1 TRBV28 14 TGTGCCAGCAGTTTTTCCAGGGGCAACACTGAAGCTTTCTTT CASSFSRGNTEAFF
. . TRBJ2-7 TRBV18 14 TGTGCCAGCTCTCAACGGGCTACGGACTACGAGCAGTACTTC CASSQRATDYEQYF
. . TRBJ2-3 TRBV5-1 14 TGCGCCAGCGGGCGGGCGGAGAGCACAGATACGCAGTATTTT CASGRAESTDTQYF
. . TRBJ2-1 TRBV14 16 TGTGCCAGCAGCCCCCGCCTTTGGGGGGATTACAATGAGCAGTTCTTC CASSPRLWGDYNEQFF
. . TRBJ2-5 TRBV29-1 13 TGCAGCGTTGCCCCAGGGGCAGAAGAGACCCAGTACTTC CSVAPGAEETQYF
. TRBD1 TRBJ1-2 TRBV28 15 TGTGCCAGCAGCCAACCACAGGGGGCCGGCTATGGCTACACCTTC CASSQPQGAGYGYTF
many . TRBJ2-7 TRBV30 16 TGTGCCTGGAGTGTACTGAAGGGGCAGAGGGCCTACGAGCAGTACTTC CAWSVLKGQRAYEQYF
. TRBD1 TRBJ1-5 TRBV30 14 TGTGCCTGGCAGACAGGGGGCTTTCAACAGCCCCAGCATTTT CAWQTGGFQQPQHF
once TRBD1 TRBJ2-3 TRBV4-1 15 TGCGCCAGCAGCCAGGACAGGGTGTTAGGATATACGCAGTATTTT CASSQDRVLGYTQYF
. TRBD1 TRBJ1-5 TRBV18 14 TGTGCCAGCTCAGGACAGGGTTTCAATCAGCCCCAGCATTTT CASSGQGFNQPQHF
few TRBD2 TRBJ2-7 TRBV27 16 TGTGCCAGCAGTTTATCTCCGGGACTAGCGGGAAGGGAGCAGTACTTC CASSLSPGLAGREQYF
. TRBD1 TRBJ2-3 TRBV7-2 16 TGTGCCAGCAGCCCGGGGACAGGGGGTAGCACAGATACGCAGTATTTT CASSPGTGGSTDTQYF
few TRBD2 TRBJ2-7 TRBV5-5 15 TGTGCCAGCAGCTTGGGCCCGACTAGCGGGCGCGAGCAGTACTTC CASSLGPTSGREQYF
few TRBD1 TRBJ1-5 TRBV5-1 14 TGCGCCAGCAGCCTCGGACAGGGAACCCAGCCCCAGCATTTT CASSLGQGTQPQHF
few TRBD2 TRBJ2-1 TRBV27 18 TGTGCCAGCAGTTTATCTTACCCCGGGACTAGCGGGTTAGTTGAGCAGTTCTTC CASSLSYPGTSGLVEQFF
. . TRBJ1-3 TRBV9 14 TGTGCCAGCAGCCCCTTACAGGGCCCTAACACCATATATTTT CASSPLQGPNTIYF
. . TRBJ2-2 TRBV5-6 14 TGTGCCAGCAGCTCACTACAGGGTCCCGGGGAGCTGTTTTTT CASSSLQGPGELFF
few TRBD2 TRBJ2-2 TRBV5-1 15 TGCGCCAGCAGTTCTAGCGGGAGAGAGTACGGGGAGCTGTTTTTT CASSSSGREYGELFF
. . TRBJ2-7 TRBV5-1 14 TGCGCCAGCAGCTTCCTGGGACAAACCTACGAGCAGTACTTC CASSFLGQTYEQYF
. . TRBJ1-2 TRBV6-1 14 TGTGCCAGCAGTGAACAGAGTTCCGTATATGGCTACACCTTC CASSEQSSVYGYTF
. TRBD2 TRBJ2-1 TRBV28 15 TGTGCCAGCAGTCCCCCGGGAGCGGGAGACAATGAGCAGTTCTTC CASSPPGAGDNEQFF
. . TRBJ2-1 TRBV6-5 13 TGTGCCAGCTCGACCGGACTGATGAATGAGCAGTTCTTC CASSTGLMNEQFF
. TRBD1 TRBJ2-1 TRBV7-8 13 TGTGCCAGCAGCTTAGATAGGACAGGGCGACAGTTCTTC CASSLDRTGRQFF
. TRBD2 TRBJ2-4 TRBV5-8 14 TGTGCCAGCAGTACTTGGGGGGGGAAAAACATTCAGTACTTC CASSTWGGKNIQYF
. . TRBJ1-5 TRBV18 15 TGTGCCAGCTCACAGGGAACAACAAGCAATCAGCCCCAGCATTTT CASSQGTTSNQPQHF
. . TRBJ2-6 TRBV7-9 16 TGTGCCAGCAGCCCCCGGGTACCCTCTGGGGCCAACGTCCTGACTTTC CASSPRVPSGANVLTF
. TRBD2 TRBJ2-7 TRBV11-2 14 TGTGCCAGCAGACGAGCGGGACGGGGCTACGAGCAGTACTTC CASRRAGRGYEQYF
once TRBD1 TRBJ1-2 TRBV5-4 16 TGTGCCAGCAGCGCCCGACAGGGACAGGGGGCGCACGTCTACACCTTC CASSARQGQGAHVYTF
. . TRBJ2-7 TRBV9 13 TGTGCCAGCAGCGTAGCTGGGCACGCCGAGCAGTACTTC CASSVAGHAEQYF
. TRBD1 TRBJ1-1 TRBV4-1 15 TGCGCCAGCAGCCCATGGGACAGGGTGAACGCTGAAGCTTTCTTT CASSPWDRVNAEAFF
. . TRBJ2-3 TRBV4-2 14 TGTGCCAGCAGCCAAGGTAGGGGCACAGGTACGCAGTATTTT CASSQGRGTGTQYF
many . TRBJ2-5 TRBV2 14 TGTGCCAGCAGTGGGTGGGGCGCAAAAGAGACCCAGTACTTC CASSGWGAKETQYF
once . TRBJ2-6 TRBV2 14 TGTGCCAGCAGTGGTAGGGCCGGGGCCAACGTCCTGACTTTC CASSGRAGANVLTF
once . TRBJ2-7 TRBV5-6 13 TGTGCCAGCAGCTTGGCCCTCGCCTACGAGCAGTACTTC CASSLALAYEQYF
. TRBD1 TRBJ1-6 TRBV5-6 16 TGTGCCAGCAGCGAAACAGGGGGACGGTATAATTCACCCCTCCACTTT CASSETGGRYNSPLHF
. . TRBJ1-5 TRBV4-1 15 TGCGCCAGCAGCCAAAGGGCGAATAGCAATCAGCCCCAGCATTTT CASSQRANSNQPQHF
. TRBD2 TRBJ2-7 TRBV5-3 16 TGTGCCAGAAGCCTGGGACTAGCGGGGGTCTCTTACGAGCAGTACTTC CARSLGLAGVSYEQYF
. TRBD1 TRBJ2-6 TRBV18 18 TGTGCCAGCTCACTCGACAGGGGGCAGCTCGCTGGGGCCAACGTCCTGACTTTC CASSLDRGQLAGANVLTF
once . TRBJ2-6 TRBV27 18 TGTGCCAGCTCCCGGGACCACCCGATATGGGGTGGGGCCAACGTCCTGACTTTC CASSRDHPIWGGANVLTF
. . TRBJ2-7 TRBV7-8 14 TGTGCCAGCAGCTTAGGGGCGCTTACCTACGAGCAGTACTTC CASSLGALTYEQYF
. TRBD2 TRBJ2-1 TRBV5-1 15 TGCGCCAGCAGCATCGGACTAGCGAATTTCTATGAGCAGTTCTTC CASSIGLANFYEQFF
. . TRBJ2-7 TRBV19 12 TGTGCCAGTAGTATAGTAGGGGGCGAGCAGTACTTC CASSIVGGEQYF
. TRBD2 TRBJ2-1 TRBV10-2 15 TGCGCCAGCAGAGGACTAGCGGGATTCTACAATGAGCAGTTCTTC CASRGLAGFYNEQFF